What follows describes a single T cell receptor (beta chain). Its target is unknown. The assay was immunoSEQ multiplex PCR, and TCRdb's table has in-frame clones only and misses some. The repertoire holds about 1 million clones, with around 75% as singletons. These data originate in a study of shared clonotypes between healthy human individuals. Overall study: The cohort comprised a couple of women and a few men. Their ages spanned 18 to 49 years. General study results and limits: Larger estimated richness was generally seen in naive subsets than in memory subsets. The study found roughly 5% of naive CD4 clonotypes shared across a handful of donors.

Germline CDR1 is SEHNR and CDR2 is FQNEAQ (reference sequence). This CDR3 comprises 15 residues. Trimming took 5 bases from V and 7 from J; bases not matched to a gene: 10. Sequenced sample: memory CD4+ T cells sorted from blood. Indicated subset: CD45RA-negative fraction. This chain uses TRBV7-9 with TRBJ2-4; 8 positions agree with TRBD2. The TCR was taken from a man aged 18 to 29 in good health. This chain's CDR3 is CASSPKGVAGNIQYF. Here the CDR3 DNA reads TGTGCCAGCAGCCCAAAGGGGGTAGCGGGGAACATTCAGTACTTC.